Detailed here is one T cell receptor (beta chain). As handled by the study authors: The authors estimated nucleated cell counts from reference gene primer amplification. The repertoire was sequenced with immunoSEQ multiplex PCR; TCRdb's copy has only in-frame clones and lacks some. The V and J calls and the clone size are those of that table, but D and trimming were determined from the DNA. Among about 30,000 clones listed, around 90% were seen once. After removal of 1 base from V and 5 bases from J, the junction contained 3 bases not matched to a gene. The germline gives CDR1 LGHDT, CDR2 YNNKEL (reference sequence). The CDR3 is 16 residues long. The sample comes from a study of blood T cell repertoires in COVID-19. In the study overall: The United States, Italy and Spain provided the acute and convalescent COVID-19 samples. Nucleic acid was either cDNA or gDNA, and it came from T cells, B-cell-depleted T cells, or PBMCs.

The sequenced sample was peripheral blood. The origin of this receptor is a man aged 70 or older with active or convalescent COVID-19. The chain carries TRBV3-1 (or the pseudogene TRBV3-2) and TRBJ2-3, with 13 positions matching TRBD2. The CDR3 DNA reads TGTGCCAGCAGCCAAGTCCGGACTAGCGGGGGAGATACGCAGTATTTT. Its protein product is CASSQVRTSGGDTQYF.